This TCR beta chain was captured in a study of early T cells in non-severe SARS-CoV-2 infection (dated by TCRdb to the early 2020s). Study-wide context: Because TCR sequencing relied on bulk RNA taken from unsorted whole blood, pairing of alpha and beta chains was not possible.

This clonotype came up a few times. Its cognate antigen has yet to be identified. No base quality information exists; no much larger clone differs at one position. Library method: 5' RACE. The reads were generated on a NextSeq 500. Unique molecular identifiers were attached to individual cDNA molecules in the TCR library protocol so that sequencing error and PCR bias could be corrected. Both TCR alpha and beta chains were sequenced, and tight co-correlation was observed between alpha and beta sequence abundances in each sample. The published analysis was carried out like this. Decombinator V4 was used to annotate TCR sequences for V gene, J gene and CDR3. Expanded TCRs were defined as changing significantly between any two time points under a Poisson model with p below 0.0001. TCR abundances were normalised to the total number of TCRs sequenced per sample and expressed as counts per million. MAIT TCRs were defined by TRAV1-2 paired with TRAJ12, TRAJ20 or TRAJ33, and iNKT TCRs by TRAV10 paired with TRAJ18. A search of VDJdb, accessed on 1 November 2021, was run for TCRs annotated to CMV, EBV and SARS-CoV-2, with TCRs annotated for multiple antigens excluded. The raw public reads went through TCRdb reprocessing: fastp at Q25, MiXCR clone calling, in-frame beta chains kept. Rows are unified per CDR3 protein, each entry keeping the most common DNA and genes. TCRdb's processing, not the study's, gives the V and J calls here. Within this sample are about 50,000 distinct CDR3 sequences, with approximately 8.5% of them counted one time only. The top ten clones comprise 15% of the sample.

Study-wide conclusions, independent of this receptor: Matching against VDJdb was skewed toward anti-spike CD8 responses, likely underestimated virus-specific expansions, and missed private and CD4 specificities.

The study was a case-control design nested within a healthcare worker cohort in London, UK, with weekly nasopharyngeal swab PCR tests and blood sampling. Healthcare workers were enrolled in the week of the UK lockdown, from 23 to 31 March 2020, and were followed every week for up to roughly 16 weeks. Looking up the germline V gene yields CDR1 SNHLY and CDR2 FYNNEI. Trimmed from V: 3 bases; trimmed from J: 7 bases; junction bases lacking a gene match: 8. The cysteine opens and the phenylalanine closes a CDR3 of 15 amino acids. Only CDR3 DNA remains: 45 bases, in frame from the first base. This clonotype was obtained from an adult who was a healthcare worker with PCR-confirmed SARS-CoV-2 infection or an uninfected control (not recorded which). Sequenced sample: whole blood. In this chain, TRBV2 is recombined with TRBJ2-2; 7 bases in the middle match TRBD2. In nucleotides, the sequence is TGTGCCAGCAGTGAGGGGAGACTAGCCTTCGGGGAGCTGTTTTTT. This encodes CASSEGRLAFGELFF.